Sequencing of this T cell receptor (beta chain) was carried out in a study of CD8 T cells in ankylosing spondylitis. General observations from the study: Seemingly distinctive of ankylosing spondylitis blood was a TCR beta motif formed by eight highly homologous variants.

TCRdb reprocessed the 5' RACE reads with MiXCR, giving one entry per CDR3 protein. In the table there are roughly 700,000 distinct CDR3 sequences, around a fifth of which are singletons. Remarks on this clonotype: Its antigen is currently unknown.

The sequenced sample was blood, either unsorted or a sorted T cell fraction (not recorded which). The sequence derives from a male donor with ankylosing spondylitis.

CDR3 sequence (DNA): TGTGCCAGCAGTTTCTACGGGCTCTACACCTTC. Translation gives CASSFYGLYTF. The chain is built from TRBV28 and TRBJ1-2; unclear D gene. There are 11 residues in the CDR3. CDR1 and CDR2 (germline): MDHEN, SYDVKM. Trimming removed 3 bases at V and 10 bases at J, with 9 bases between.